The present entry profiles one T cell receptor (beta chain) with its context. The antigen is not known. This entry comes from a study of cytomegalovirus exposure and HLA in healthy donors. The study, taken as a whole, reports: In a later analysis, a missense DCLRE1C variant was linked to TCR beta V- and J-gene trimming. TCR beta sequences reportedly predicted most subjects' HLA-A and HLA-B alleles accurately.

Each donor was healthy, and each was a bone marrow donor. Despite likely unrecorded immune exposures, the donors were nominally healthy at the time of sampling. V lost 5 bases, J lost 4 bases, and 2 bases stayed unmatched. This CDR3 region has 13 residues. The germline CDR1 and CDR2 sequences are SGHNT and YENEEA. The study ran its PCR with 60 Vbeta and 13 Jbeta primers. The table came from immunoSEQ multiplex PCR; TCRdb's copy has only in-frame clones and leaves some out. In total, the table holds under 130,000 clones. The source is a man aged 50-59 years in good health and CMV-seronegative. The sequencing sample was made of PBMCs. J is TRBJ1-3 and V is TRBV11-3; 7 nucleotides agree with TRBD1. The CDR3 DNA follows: TGTGCCAGCAGCCCAGGGGGGGGAAACACCATATATTTT. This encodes CASSPGGGNTIYF.